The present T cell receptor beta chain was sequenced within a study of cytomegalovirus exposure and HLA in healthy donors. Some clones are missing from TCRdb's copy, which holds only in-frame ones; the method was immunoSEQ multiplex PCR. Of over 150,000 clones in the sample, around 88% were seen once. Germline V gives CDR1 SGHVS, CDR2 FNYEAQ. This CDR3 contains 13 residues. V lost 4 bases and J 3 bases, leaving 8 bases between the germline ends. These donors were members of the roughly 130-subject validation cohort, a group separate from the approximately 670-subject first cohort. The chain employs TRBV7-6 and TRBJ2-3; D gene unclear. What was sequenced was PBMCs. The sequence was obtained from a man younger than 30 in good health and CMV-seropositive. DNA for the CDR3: TGTGCCAGCAGCTCAGAGGTAACAGATACGCAGTATTTT. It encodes CASSSEVTDTQYF.